The text below deals with one T cell receptor (beta chain). The specificity of this receptor is unknown. No base qualities exist here, and no much larger clone lies one base off it. The cohort consisted of approximately 690 healthy bone marrow donors. All cohort members were sampled while nominally healthy, although unrecorded immune exposures were likely present. The donor tested CMV seronegative and was one of the 352 seronegative cohort members. A peripheral blood sample was provided by each donor, and peripheral blood mononuclear cells were used for TCR beta sequencing. Genomic DNA was extracted from the blood cell samples with the Qiagen DNeasy Blood Extraction Kit. V trim: 3 bases; J trim: 4 bases; unmatched bases: 7. CDR1 and CDR2, per the germline V gene, are LGHNT and FRNRAP. The CDR3 runs 15 residues from the cysteine to the phenylalanine. Just the 45-base CDR3 DNA is kept, in frame starting at base 1.

Libraries were made using the immunoSEQ multiplex PCR assay. The multiplex PCR relied on a mix of 60 forward primers for TCR Vbeta segments and 13 reverse primers for TCR Jbeta segments. Amplification of the CDR3 region of rearranged TCR beta genes was performed with a multiplex PCR assay on genomic DNA. On the Illumina HiSeq System, the amplified TCR beta libraries were sequenced as 87-base-pair reads. The authors' pipeline ran thus. A later analysis tallied approximately 87 million unique TCR beta chains across the approximately 670 repertoires, and some 10 million of those chains were shared by two or more donors. A nearest-neighbor algorithm error-corrected the raw reads and collapsed the reads into unique sequences, merging closely related sequences to remove PCR and sequencing errors. CDR3 sequences were aligned to IMGT reference sequences to assign V, D and J gene segments. Each retained sequence needed at least a six-nucleotide match to both a V gene segment and a J gene segment. Rearrangements were classified as productive when the CDR3 lacked stop codons and remained in frame with V and J, and all other rearrangements were classified as non-productive. Following IMGT convention, CDR3 was defined as the stretch from the second conserved V-encoded cysteine up to the conserved J-encoded phenylalanine. The earlier analysis of approximately 590 of the donors excluded any sequence lacking an unambiguous match to a single V gene segment. In an earlier analysis of more than 500 of the donors, a V segment was called functional when productive rearrangements were above 56.7%, and segregating when the standard deviation between donors exceeded 5%. To diagnose cytomegalovirus status from the catalog of TCR beta chain sequences, a statistical classification framework was built. In a later analysis, V and J genes were assigned by comparing TCR nucleotide sequences against IMGT/GENE-DB human TR gene sequences. In a later analysis, CDR3 sequences and most-parsimonious VDJ recombination scenarios were assigned using the TCRdist pipeline. A later analysis defined each TCR beta chain by its CDR3 amino acid sequence plus V-gene family, and excluded reads lacking a unique V-gene family. As a way to deal with suspected cross-contamination and a sequencing artifact, a later analysis dropped approximately 590 nucleotide sequences that were highly shared and had low generation probability. In a later analysis, a clonal expansion index was calculated for each public chain from normalized within-repertoire ranks of inferred template counts. In a later analysis, generation probabilities were computed using a VDJ recombination model fitted to out-of-frame rearrangements, and the results were checked against IGoR. A later analysis scored TCR-TCR, TCR-HLA and TCR-CMV co-occurrence with hypergeometric tests, applying a repertoire-size bias correction to TCR pairs. To estimate false discovery rates, a later analysis permuted the HLA or CMV assignments 20 times. In a later analysis, co-occurring TCRs were grouped using DBSCAN, with TCRdist sequence similarity added in when clustering inside HLA-allele-positive subsets. For co-occurrence clustering, repertoires with fewer than 30,000 or more than 120,000 public chains were excluded, along with roughly 5 repertoires with anomalous nucleotide sharing. Sourced from immuneACCESS, this table was stored by TCRdb with only in-frame sequences that have V and J called. A share of the clones is absent; for the studies checked, an unresolved V gene accounts for under half, and the remainder has no known explanation. That table gives V, J and clone size, and the DNA gave D and trimming. For this sample the table gives roughly 100,000 clones, of which 70% to 90% were detected only once. In total, the top ten clones hold 2% to 3% of the sample.

The sample comes from a study of cytomegalovirus exposure and HLA in healthy donors (dated by TCRdb to the late 2010s). Describing the broader study: According to an earlier analysis of 450 to 650 of the donors, some 170 million T cells yielded 95 million to 140 million unique TCR beta sequences and about 300 Gb of sequence data. Roughly 300 gigabases of sequencing data and around 80 million unique TCR sequences made up an early release that covered some 640 HLA-typed donors. Of the roughly 400 genotyped donors, approximately 83% fell in the genetic ancestry cluster associated with self-reported Caucasian donors. The aim of the study was to test whether cataloging public T cell receptors could identify signatures of past pathogen exposure. The study profiled the T cell repertoires of under 850 subjects by immunosequencing and related them to cytomegalovirus serostatus. A separate validation cohort of 100 to 150 different subjects was used in addition to the roughly 700-subject first cohort. High-throughput TCR immunosequencing, statistical association of individual TCRs with disease status, and machine learning were combined to predict cytomegalovirus infection status. A later analysis re-examined previously published TCR beta repertoires from roughly 650 donors and added high-resolution HLA genotyping to investigate patterns of TCR occurrence. The later analysis used no new phenotypic data to find candidate immune exposures, relying instead on TCR beta sequences and their occurrence across donors. In an earlier analysis of 587 of the donors, high-throughput TCR beta sequencing was used to judge whether each TCR beta V gene segment behaved as functional or pseudogenic. Donor age, sex, ethnicity and CMV serostatus were compiled alongside the repertoire data. A later genetic analysis used genome-wide SNP genotypes for about three fifths of the 666 donors, treating that subset as a discovery cohort. All discovery cohort repertoires had been generated using a single sequencing platform. Both class I and class II loci were covered by HLA typing, at four-digit resolution. Typing coverage varied by locus: roughly 620-640 donors for A, B, C, DRB1 and DQB1; approximately 500 for DQA1; more than 600 for DPA1; around 450 for DPB1. Roughly 5 DR-DQ haplotypes were treated as single units for association and clustering because of strong linkage in the cohort. Among 300 to 450 genotyped donors of the cohort, an average of about 240,000 unique TCR beta nucleotide sequences were sequenced per donor, roughly 20% of them non-productive. The full study reports these points: Correlated functional status among segregating V segments might be attributable to linkage disequilibrium, but an unknown experimental factor could not be ruled out. Most TCR sequences were seen in very few donors, while some public TCRs were found in many individuals. A later genetic analysis associated a missense DCLRE1C variant with V-gene and J-gene trimming of TCR beta chains, and an independent cohort replicated the association. Immune exposure information for the cohort was limited to CMV serostatus. Roughly uniform sequencing depth across donors was assumed in presence/absence analyses, although this assumption may not hold. According to a later analysis, parvovirus B19, influenza, CMV and Epstein-Barr virus appeared linked to several top co-occurrence clusters. The earlier analysis of approximately 540 of the donors excluded some 15 rarely observed V segments, including chromosome 9 orphons, because counts were too low. Strong co-occurrence of HLA alleles, especially DR and DQ, made assigning TCR associations to individual alleles difficult. An earlier analysis of approximately 570 of the donors showed that most TCR beta V segments appeared in productive rearrangements either about 87% or about 30% of the time, which broadly matched IMGT annotations. A further reported finding was that TCR beta sequences accurately predicted the HLA-A and HLA-B alleles for most subjects in the first cohort. A later analysis associated some 17,000 TCR beta sequences with specific HLA alleles at a false discovery rate of 0.05. HLA typing was unavailable for some donors at each locus, so association tests used only the typed subset. According to the authors, the approach could potentially be generalized to other disease states and immunological phenotypes. In a later analysis, most CMV-associated TCR beta chains were found to appear HLA-restricted, with HLA associations seemingly driven largely by CMV exposure. In the study, 150 to 200 TCR beta chains were listed as associated with cytomegalovirus. Some IMGT-functional V segments, including TRBV6-2 and TRBV6-3, could not be told apart with the 87-base-pair reads, so those segments were excluded. A later genetic analysis reported fewer N-insertions in productive TCRs among donors in an Asian-associated ancestry cluster than the roughly 620-donor mean. In this cohort, only TCR beta chains were sequenced, and detectable features were limited by the absence of alpha or paired-chain data. Cytomegalovirus status was reported to be diagnosed by the classifier with high specificity and sensitivity in both the original and validation cohorts. A cluster of highly shared sequence variants was judged likely to be a technical artifact of the sequencing pipeline. Three of the identified cytomegalovirus-associated TCR beta chains were confirmed in vitro to be specific for cytomegalovirus antigens. In a later analysis, TCR association rates were found to vary across HLA loci, with the most associated TCRs seen for DRB1 alleles and the fewest for HLA-C alleles. In a later analysis, HLA-associated TCR beta chains were found to be more clonally expanded and to have lower generation probabilities than equally common non-associated chains.

The V and J segments used are TRBV12-5 and TRBJ2-7; TRBD1 matches 9 bases in the middle. Specimen: PBMCs. This TCR was sampled from a middle-aged man in good health and CMV-seronegative. The CDR3 sequence is CASGFGTGFSYEQYF. DNA sequence: TGTGCTAGTGGTTTCGGGACAGGGTTTAGTTACGAGCAGTACTTC.